Listed here are 4 T cell receptor beta chains from one sample, sequenced in a study of cytomegalovirus exposure and HLA in healthy donors. Primers: 60 Vbeta forward and 13 Jbeta reverse. The assay was immunoSEQ multiplex PCR, and TCRdb's table has in-frame clones only and misses some. The sample yields 150,000 to 200,000 clones, around four fifths seen once. The source material was PBMCs. The receptor source for this set is a boy between 2 and 10 years old in good health and CMV-seronegative.

The rearrangement links TRBV7-9 to TRBJ1-5; the match to TRBD1 covers 8 bases. The junction had 4 bases not matched to a gene; V was cut back by 5 bases and J by 4 bases. CDR1 is SEHNR, CDR2 FQNEAQ, per germline (reference sequence). The CDR3 has 14 amino acids. Written as DNA, the CDR3 is TGTGCCAGCAGCCCGGGACAGGTTAATCAGCCCCAGCATTTT. Encoded protein: CASSPGQVNQPQHF.

The V call is TRBV28, the J call TRBJ1-3; D is perhaps TRBD1 (5 bases). Germline-derived CDR1 and CDR2 are MDHEN and SYDVKM. V was cut by 7 bases and J by 2 bases, with 18 bases left in between. The CDR3 spans 16 residues. CDR3 DNA: TGTGCCAGCACCCTACTCCCGACAGCGCCTGGAAACACCATATATTTT. Protein product: CASTLLPTAPGNTIYF.

The V call is TRBV5-1, the J call TRBJ1-3; D remains unclear. Germline V gene data show CDR1 as SGHRS and CDR2 as YFSETQ. This CDR3 contains 15 residues. V was shortened by 0 bases and J by 2 bases, with 9 bases between the two germline ends. CDR3 nucleotide sequence: TGCGCCAGCAGCTTGGTTGGGCTCGCTGGAAACACCATATATTTT. Its protein is CASSLVGLAGNTIYF.

CDR3 nucleotide sequence: TGCGCCAGCAGCTTGGTAGCGGGAACGGGGGAGCAGTACTTC. Its protein is CASSLVAGTGEQYF. J is TRBJ2-7 and V is TRBV5-1, with TRBD2 identical over 8 bases. Germline lookup yields CDR1 SGHRS and CDR2 YFSETQ. CDR3 size: 14 residues. Losses at the gene ends were 0 bases for V and 7 bases for J; bases not matched to a gene: 6.